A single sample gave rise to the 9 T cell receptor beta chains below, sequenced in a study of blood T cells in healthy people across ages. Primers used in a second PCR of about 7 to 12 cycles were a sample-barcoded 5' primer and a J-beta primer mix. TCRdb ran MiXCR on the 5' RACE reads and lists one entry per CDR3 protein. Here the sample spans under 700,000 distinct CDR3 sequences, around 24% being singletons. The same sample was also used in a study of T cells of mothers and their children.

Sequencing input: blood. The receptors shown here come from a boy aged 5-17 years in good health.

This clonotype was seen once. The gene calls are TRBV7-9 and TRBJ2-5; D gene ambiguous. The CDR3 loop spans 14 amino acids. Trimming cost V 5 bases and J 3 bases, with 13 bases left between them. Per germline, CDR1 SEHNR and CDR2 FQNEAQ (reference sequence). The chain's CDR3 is CASSALNDEETQYF. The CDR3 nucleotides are TGTGCCAGCAGCGCCCTGAATGACGAAGAGACCCAGTACTTC.

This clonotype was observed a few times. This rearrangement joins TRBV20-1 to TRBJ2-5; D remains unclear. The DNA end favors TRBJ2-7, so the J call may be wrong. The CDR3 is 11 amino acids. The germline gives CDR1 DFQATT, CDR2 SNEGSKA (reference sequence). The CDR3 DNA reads TGCAGTGCTAGACAGCAGACCGAGCAGTACTTC. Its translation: CSARQQTEQYF.

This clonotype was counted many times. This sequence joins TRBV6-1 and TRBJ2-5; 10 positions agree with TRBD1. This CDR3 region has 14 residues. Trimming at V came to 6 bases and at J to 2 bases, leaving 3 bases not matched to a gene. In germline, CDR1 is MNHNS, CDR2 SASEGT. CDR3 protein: CASRTGGAQETQYF. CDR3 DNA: TGTGCCAGCAGGACAGGGGGCGCTCAAGAGACCCAGTACTTC.

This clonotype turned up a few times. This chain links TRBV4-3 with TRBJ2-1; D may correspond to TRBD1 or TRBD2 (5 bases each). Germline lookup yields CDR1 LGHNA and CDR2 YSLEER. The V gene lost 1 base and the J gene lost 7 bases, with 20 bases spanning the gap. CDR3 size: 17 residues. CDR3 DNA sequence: TGCGCCAGCAGCCAAGGAGGGGCGGCCGGGCCTGGGAATGAGCAGTTCTTC. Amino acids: CASSQGGAAGPGNEQFF.

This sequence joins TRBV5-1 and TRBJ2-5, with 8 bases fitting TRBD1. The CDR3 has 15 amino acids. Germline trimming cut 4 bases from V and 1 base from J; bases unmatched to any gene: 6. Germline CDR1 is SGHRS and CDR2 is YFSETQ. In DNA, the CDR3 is TGCGCCAGCAGCGTGACAGGGGCCTCCCAAGAGACCCAGTACTTC. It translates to CASSVTGASQETQYF.

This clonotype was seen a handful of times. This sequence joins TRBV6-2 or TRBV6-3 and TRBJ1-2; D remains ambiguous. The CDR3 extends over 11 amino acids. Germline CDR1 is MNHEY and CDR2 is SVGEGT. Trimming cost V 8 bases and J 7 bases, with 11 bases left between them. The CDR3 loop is CASSSGRGYTF. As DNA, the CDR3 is TGTGCCAGCTCCTCAGGACGTGGCTACACCTTC.

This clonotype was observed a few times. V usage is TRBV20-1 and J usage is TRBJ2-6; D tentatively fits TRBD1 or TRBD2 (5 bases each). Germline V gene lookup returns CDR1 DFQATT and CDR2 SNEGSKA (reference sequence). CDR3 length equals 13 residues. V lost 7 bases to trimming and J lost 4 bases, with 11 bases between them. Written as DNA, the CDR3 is TGCAGTGGAGGGGATAGGGGGGCCAACGTCCTGACTTTC. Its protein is CSGGDRGANVLTF.

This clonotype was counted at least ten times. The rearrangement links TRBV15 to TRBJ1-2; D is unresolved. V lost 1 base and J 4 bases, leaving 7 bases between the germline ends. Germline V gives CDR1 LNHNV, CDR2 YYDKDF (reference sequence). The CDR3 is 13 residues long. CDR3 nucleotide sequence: TGTGCCACCAGCAGAGGAGCGGGCTATGGCTACACCTTC. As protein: CATSRGAGYGYTF.

The CDR3 nucleotides are TGTGCCAGCAGCTTAGTAGCGGGGGGTTCCAATGAGCAGTTCTTC. It encodes CASSLVAGGSNEQFF. V usage is TRBV7-2 and J usage is TRBJ2-1; TRBD2 agrees at 10 bases. The CDR3 has 15 residues. The J segment lost 6 bases and the V segment lost 1 base, leaving 3 bases of the junction unmatched. Looked up from germline, CDR1 is SGHTA and CDR2 is FQGNSA.